The rows below give T cell receptor beta chains drawn from one sample of a study of blood T cell repertoires in COVID-19. This table comes from immunoSEQ multiplex PCR, and its TCRdb copy is limited to in-frame clones, with some not included. The data show 95,000 to 150,000 clones, approximately 80% seen once. Material for sequencing was peripheral blood. Receptors originate from a woman between 65 and 79 years old with acute or convalescent COVID-19. CDR3s include the opening cysteine and the closing phenylalanine or tryptophan. The D gene is left open where the match is weak. Expanded clones get a size class; other rows say once, few or many, or leave the size out.

v_call: TRBV18
j_call: TRBJ1-4
d_call: TRBD1
clone_size: once
cdr3_nt: TGTGCCAGCTCAACACGACAGGGGAATGAAAAACTGTTTTTT
cdr3_aa: CASSTRQGNEKLFF

v_call: TRBV5-6
j_call: TRBJ2-3
d_call: -
clone_size: -
cdr3_nt: TGTGCCAGCAGCTTGGCCGTGCGCGATCGTCCCACAGATACGCAGTATTTT
cdr3_aa: CASSLAVRDRPTDTQYF

v_call: TRBV19
j_call: TRBJ2-7
d_call: TRBD2
clone_size: -
cdr3_nt: TGTGCCAGTAGTGCGGGGGGAACCTACGAGCAGTACTTC
cdr3_aa: CASSAGGTYEQYF

v_call: TRBV12-3/TRBV12-4
j_call: TRBJ1-2
d_call: -
clone_size: -
cdr3_nt: TGTGCCAGCAGTTTAGGACAGTCCTATGGCTACACCTTC
cdr3_aa: CASSLGQSYGYTF

v_call: TRBV27
j_call: TRBJ1-1
d_call: TRBD1
clone_size: few
cdr3_nt: TGTGCCAGCAGTTCGGGACAGTCCCTTCGGGGGCTGTACACTGAAGCTTTCTTT
cdr3_aa: CASSSGQSLRGLYTEAFF

v_call: TRBV2
j_call: TRBJ1-2
d_call: -
clone_size: few
cdr3_nt: TGTGCCAGCAGCGGACAGTTTGGCTACACCTTC
cdr3_aa: CASSGQFGYTF

v_call: TRBV2
j_call: TRBJ2-2
d_call: TRBD2
clone_size: once
cdr3_nt: TGTGCCAGCGGTAGTCCGGGACTAGCCTCCGGGGAGCTGTTTTTT
cdr3_aa: CASGSPGLASGELFF

v_call: TRBV6-5
j_call: TRBJ1-6
d_call: -
clone_size: -
cdr3_nt: TGTGCCAGCAGACCCCTCCCGAGGGGGAATTCACCCCTCCACTTT
cdr3_aa: CASRPLPRGNSPLHF

v_call: TRBV19
j_call: TRBJ1-3
d_call: TRBD1
clone_size: -
cdr3_nt: TGTGCCAGTAGTCCCAGGGGGCACACCATATATTTT
cdr3_aa: CASSPRGHTIYF

v_call: TRBV2
j_call: TRBJ2-5
d_call: -
clone_size: -
cdr3_nt: TGTGCCAGCAGCTATAAAGAGACCCAGTACTTC
cdr3_aa: CASSYKETQYF

v_call: TRBV20-1
j_call: TRBJ2-7
d_call: -
clone_size: -
cdr3_nt: TGCAGTGCTAGTTATTCCGGGAAATACGAGCAGTACTTC
cdr3_aa: CSASYSGKYEQYF

v_call: TRBV7-9
j_call: TRBJ2-7
d_call: -
clone_size: many
cdr3_nt: TGTGCCAGCAGCTCCTCCCCGCAGGGCCTCTCCTACGAGCAGTACTTC
cdr3_aa: CASSSSPQGLSYEQYF

v_call: TRBV7-9
j_call: TRBJ1-1
d_call: -
clone_size: -
cdr3_nt: TGTGCCAGCAGCCCCCTCAGGTGGATAAGCACTGAAGCTTTCTTT
cdr3_aa: CASSPLRWISTEAFF

v_call: TRBV7-3
j_call: TRBJ2-3
d_call: -
clone_size: -
cdr3_nt: TGTGCCAGCGCATCGCGGGGCTTTGCCGATACGCAGTATTTT
cdr3_aa: CASASRGFADTQYF

v_call: TRBV28
j_call: TRBJ2-3
d_call: TRBD2
clone_size: -
cdr3_nt: TGTGCCAGCAGTCCCGGGACTAGCGGGGGTGAGGGAGATACGCAGTATTTT
cdr3_aa: CASSPGTSGGEGDTQYF

v_call: TRBV18
j_call: TRBJ1-2
d_call: TRBD1
clone_size: -
cdr3_nt: TGTGCCAGCTCACCGCTCGCACAGGGGGCTGGGGGCTACACCTTC
cdr3_aa: CASSPLAQGAGGYTF

v_call: TRBV19
j_call: TRBJ2-3
d_call: TRBD2
clone_size: -
cdr3_nt: TGTGCCAGTCGGCGGGGGGGCTCAGAAGATACGCAGTATTTT
cdr3_aa: CASRRGGSEDTQYF

v_call: TRBV7-6
j_call: TRBJ1-2
d_call: TRBD1
clone_size: -
cdr3_nt: TGTGCCAGCAGCTTAGGGGGACAGGGGTACGGCTACACCTTC
cdr3_aa: CASSLGGQGYGYTF

v_call: TRBV4-1
j_call: TRBJ1-4
d_call: TRBD1
clone_size: -
cdr3_nt: TGCGCCAGCAGCCCGACAGGGGGTGATGAAAAACTGTTTTTT
cdr3_aa: CASSPTGGDEKLFF

v_call: TRBV4-3
j_call: TRBJ2-1
d_call: -
clone_size: -
cdr3_nt: TGCGCCAGCAGCCAAGAAGCTAGCCGGACTTACAATGAGCAGTTCTTC
cdr3_aa: CASSQEASRTYNEQFF

v_call: TRBV11-1
j_call: TRBJ2-1
d_call: -
clone_size: -
cdr3_nt: TGTGCCAGCAGTACTCAAACCTACAATGAGCAGTTCTTC
cdr3_aa: CASSTQTYNEQFF

v_call: TRBV20-1
j_call: TRBJ2-5
d_call: -
clone_size: -
cdr3_nt: TGCAGTGCTAGTAAGCCAGGGGCCGGGGAGACCCAGTACTTC
cdr3_aa: CSASKPGAGETQYF

v_call: TRBV2
j_call: TRBJ1-1
d_call: -
clone_size: -
cdr3_nt: TGTGCCAGCAGGACAGTGATGAACACTGAAGCTTTCTTT
cdr3_aa: CASRTVMNTEAFF

v_call: TRBV11-3
j_call: TRBJ2-2
d_call: -
clone_size: -
cdr3_nt: TGTGCCAGCAGCTTAGCCCCCAGGGGAATCGGCGGGGAGCTGTTTTTT
cdr3_aa: CASSLAPRGIGGELFF

v_call: TRBV2
j_call: TRBJ1-2
d_call: -
clone_size: -
cdr3_nt: TGTGCCAGTGGACAAAACCCTAACTATGGCTACACCTTC
cdr3_aa: CASGQNPNYGYTF

v_call: TRBV7-9
j_call: TRBJ2-1
d_call: -
clone_size: -
cdr3_nt: TGTGCCAGCAGCTTAGACGGGGATCATGAGCAGTTCTTC
cdr3_aa: CASSLDGDHEQFF